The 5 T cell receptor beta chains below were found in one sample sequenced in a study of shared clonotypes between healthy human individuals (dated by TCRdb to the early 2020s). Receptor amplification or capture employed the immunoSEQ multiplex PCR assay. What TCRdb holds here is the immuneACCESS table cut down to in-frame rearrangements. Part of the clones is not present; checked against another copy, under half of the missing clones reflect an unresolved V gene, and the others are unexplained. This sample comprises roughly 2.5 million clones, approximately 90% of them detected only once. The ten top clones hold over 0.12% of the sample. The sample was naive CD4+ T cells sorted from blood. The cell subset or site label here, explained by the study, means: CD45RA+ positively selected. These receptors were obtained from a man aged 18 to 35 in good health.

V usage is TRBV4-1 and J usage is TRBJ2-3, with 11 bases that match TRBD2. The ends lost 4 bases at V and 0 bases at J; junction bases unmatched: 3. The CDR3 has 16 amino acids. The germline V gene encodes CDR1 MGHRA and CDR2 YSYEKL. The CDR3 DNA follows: TGCGCCAGCAGCCTCCTAGCGGGGGGTAGCACAGATACGCAGTATTTT. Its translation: CASSLLAGGSTDTQYF.

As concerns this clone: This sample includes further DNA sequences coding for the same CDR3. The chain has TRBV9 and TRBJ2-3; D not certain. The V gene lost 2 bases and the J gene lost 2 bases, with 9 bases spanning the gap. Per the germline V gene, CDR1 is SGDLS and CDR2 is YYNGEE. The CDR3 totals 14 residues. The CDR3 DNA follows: TGTGCCAGCAGCGTCTCGGGTTCCACAGATACGCAGTATTTT. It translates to CASSVSGSTDTQYF.

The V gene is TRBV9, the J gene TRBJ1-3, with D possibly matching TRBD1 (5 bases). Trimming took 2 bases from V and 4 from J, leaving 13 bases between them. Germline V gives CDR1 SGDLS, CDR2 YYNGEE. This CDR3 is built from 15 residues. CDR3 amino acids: CASSVRDSSGNTIYF. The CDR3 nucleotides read TGTGCCAGCAGCGTGAGGGACTCCTCCGGAAACACCATATATTTT. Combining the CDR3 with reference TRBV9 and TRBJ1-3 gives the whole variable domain DSGVTQTPKHLITATGQRVTLRCSPRSGDLSVYWYQQSLDQGLQFLIQYYNGEERAKGNILERFSAQQFPDLHSELNLSSLELGDSALYFCASSVRDSSGNTIYFGEGSWLTVV.

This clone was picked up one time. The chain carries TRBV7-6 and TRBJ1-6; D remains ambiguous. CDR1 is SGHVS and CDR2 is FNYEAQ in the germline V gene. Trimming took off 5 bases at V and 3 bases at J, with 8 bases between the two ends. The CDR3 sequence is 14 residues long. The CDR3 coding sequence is TGTGCCAGCAGCCAAGATTTCTATAATTCACCCCTCCACTTT. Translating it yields CASSQDFYNSPLHF.

The DNA for the CDR3 is TGTGCCAGCAGCTTAGGTCCGGGAAGTCAGCCCCAGCATTTT. Protein sequence: CASSLGPGSQPQHF. The chain combines TRBV7-9 with TRBJ1-5, with unresolved D. This CDR3 has 14 residues. Trimming stripped 1 base from V and 6 bases from J, with 10 bases between. Germline lookup yields CDR1 SEHNR and CDR2 FQNEAQ (reference sequence). Together with reference TRBV7-9 and TRBJ1-5, the CDR3 gives the full variable domain: DTGVSQNPRHKITKRGQNVTFRCDPISEHNRLYWYRQTLGQGPEFLTYFQNEAQLEKSRLLSDRFSAERPKGSFSTLEIQRTEQGDSAMYLCASSLGPGSQPQHFGDGTRLSIL.